This T cell receptor (beta chain) originates from a study of molecular identifiers for immune sequencing clone quantification. A single record per CDR3 protein comes from TCRdb applying MiXCR to the PCR reads. The table has tens of thousands of distinct CDR3 sequences, 20% to 25% seen once. The CDR3 loop spans 16 amino acids. Germline CDR1 MNHEY, CDR2 SVGAGI. V lost 0 bases, J lost 0 bases, and 1 base stayed unmatched. This clonotype was seen at least ten times. The clonotype originates from a human donor in good health. Some libraries in this study had Jurkat cell RNA spiked in. The sequencing input was naive CD8+ T cells from blood, with Jurkat cell RNA spiked in. This sample's subset: FACS-sorted CD8+CD4-CCR7+CD45RA+ naive T cells. The chain links TRBV6-5 to TRBJ1-4, with 7 bases identical to TRBD1. The CDR3 loop is CASSYSGTATNEKLFF. The CDR3 coding sequence is TGTGCCAGCAGTTACTCAGGGACAGCAACTAATGAAAAACTGTTTTTT.